This T cell receptor beta chain was observed in a study of beta chain features in type 1 diabetes (dated by TCRdb to 2016 to 2019). Study-level background: No differences in mean age, gender distribution, total cell number or subset yield were found between patients and healthy donors. A total of 100 million to 110 million sorted cells were examined across all samples, and a strong correlation was observed between cell number per subset and RNA yield. In the study, TCRB repertoires of sorted circulating CD4+ T cell subsets from recently diagnosed type 1 diabetes patients were compared with those of matched healthy donors. Regulatory and stem cell-like memory subsets were isolated from only 8 patients and about eight healthy donors, whereas naive and central memory subsets came from all 30 or so donors. Here is what the overall study found, with its caveats: A moderate but significant shortening of TCRB CDR3 length was observed in type 1 diabetes patients in all four CD4+ subsets. Because cDNA was sequenced instead of genomic DNA, highly expressing activated cells could be over-represented, though the groups showed no difference in activation or CD3 levels. Patients with type 1 diabetes made fewer insertions and deleted more nucleotides at VDJ recombination sites, implying thymic rearrangement abnormalities. PCR may preferentially amplify shorter templates, but because patient and control samples were amplified and corrected together, any resulting skew would affect both groups equally. Because small numbers of individuals were included in the HLA sub-analyses, any influence of HLA type on TCRB rearrangement was left unresolved. Naive, central memory and regulatory TCRB repertoires appeared to be more similar among patients than among healthy donors.

The CDR3 contains 15 residues, cysteine and phenylalanine counted. Of the read, only the CDR3 DNA is kept; its 45 bases are in frame from base 1. The junction shows trimming of 1 base on V and 6 bases on J, and the gene matches do not reach 5 bases of it. Per the germline V gene, SGHTA is the CDR1 and FQGTGA is the CDR2. As concerns this clone: The specificity of this receptor is unknown. Base qualities are not at hand, and no much larger clone is one base apart.

All of the isolated RNA was reverse transcribed with the High Capacity cDNA Reverse Transcription Kit, so expressed TCRB transcripts were sequenced. Deep immunoSEQ sequencing was performed on naive, central memory and regulatory T cell samples, with an average of roughly 3.6 million total reads per sample. Sorted cells were lysed in RLT buffer, and RNA was extracted using DNase-treated RNeasy Micro or Mini kits according to cell number. To prevent cross-contamination, every cell subset was processed on its own, while patient and healthy donor samples were processed together. The immunoSEQ multiplex PCR was used to amplify TCRB sequences from cDNA, yielding 87-bp fragments that span the CDR3 region. Amplicons were sequenced on the Illumina HiSeq platform. Under the source paper's analysis protocol: Synthetic template baselines were used to correct PCR bias computationally, reads within Hamming distance 2 were collapsed, and singletons that could not be merged were discarded. Reads were aligned to IMGT to assign V, D and J genes, CDR3 length, and insertions or deletions at six rearrangement sites. Clonotype counts were normalized to sorted cell number within each subset before computing true diversity and Gini coefficients with the tcR R package. Repertoire sharing was quantified using the overlap coefficient calculated on TCRB nucleotide sequences. As a proxy for the pre-selection repertoire, out-of-frame TCRB sequences from naive cells were analyzed. What TCRdb holds here is the immuneACCESS table cut down to in-frame rearrangements. Part of the clones is not present; checked against another copy, under half of the missing clones reflect an unresolved V gene, and the others are unexplained. The D gene and trimming were derived from the DNA, and the V and J assignments and clone size from that table. The sample profile shows fewer than 900,000 clones; about a sixth of them were found once. The leading ten clones occupy roughly 0.025% of the sample.

Each donor gave one peripheral blood draw, around 100 mL on average, collected into heparinised tubes. Naive, central memory, regulatory and stem cell-like memory CD4+ T cells were sorted on a BD FACSAria II using a panel including CD45RO, CCR7, CD25, CD127, CD95 and CD27. Purity was above 98% for every sorted population. PBMCs were isolated immediately by Lymphoprep density gradient centrifugation and stained directly without culture. So that batch effects would be minimized, each experiment stained and sorted samples in pairs, pairing one healthy donor with one patient. The sequence derives from a woman between 18 and 30 years old in good health. The sequence is built from TRBV7-3 and TRBJ2-7, and TRBD2 matches 11 of the central bases. Sequenced material: naive CD4+ T cells from blood. The cell subset or site label here, explained by the study, means: true naive CD4+ T cells. For the CDR3, the sequence is CASSLITSGSGEQYF. The DNA reads TGTGCCAGCAGCTTAATTACTAGCGGGAGTGGCGAGCAGTACTTC.